Shown below are 18 T cell receptor beta chains from a single sample sequenced in a study of blood T cell repertoires in COVID-19 (TCRdb year 2020). Libraries were constructed by the immunoSEQ multiplex PCR assay. The source is immuneACCESS, and TCRdb retained only in-frame sequences with V and J called. Part of the clones is not carried over; for the studies checked, unresolved V genes explain less than half of this, and the remainder is unexplained. Recorded for this sample are about 120,000 clones; over 60% of them occurred a single time. Together, the top ten hold about 4% of the sample. Sequencing was carried out using peripheral blood. These receptors all come from an elderly woman with acute or convalescent COVID-19.

In its sample, this clone was seen a few times. The chain combines TRBV6-1 with TRBJ1-2, with D unclear. This CDR3 is 12 amino acids long. CDR1 is MNHNS and CDR2 is SASEGT in the germline V gene. The germline V and J ends were trimmed by 1 base and 7 bases, with 7 bases remaining between them. In nucleotides, the CDR3 is TGTGCCAGCAGTGAAGGCCGGAGTGGCTACACCTTC. Translation gives CASSEGRSGYTF.

The V and J genes are TRBV30 and TRBJ2-5, with 7 bases aligning to TRBD2. Trimming cost V 2 bases and J 4 bases; bases outside gene matches: 7. The length of the CDR3 is 14 residues. Germline V gives CDR1 GTSNPN, CDR2 SVGIG (reference sequence). The DNA of the CDR3 is TGTGCCTGGAGTTCGGGGGAGGGAGGAGAGACCCAGTACTTC. It translates to CAWSSGEGGETQYF.

The CDR3 loop is CASSQGGGSWFF. For the CDR3, the DNA is TGTGCCAGCAGCCAGGGGGGCGGGAGCTGGTTCTTC. This chain uses TRBV3-1 (or the pseudogene TRBV3-2) with TRBJ2-1; possibly TRBD2 for D (7 bases). Trimming pared 3 bases from V and 15 bases from J, leaving 15 bases between. CDR1 and CDR2 from the germline V gene are LGHDT and YNNKEL (reference sequence). The CDR3 runs to 12 residues.

The V and J genes are TRBV20-1 and TRBJ2-1, with TRBD2 identical over 11 bases. The CDR3 consists of 16 residues. V lost 3 bases, J lost 6 bases, and 10 bases stayed unmatched. CDR1 is DFQATT, CDR2 SNEGSKA, per germline (reference sequence). Written as DNA, the CDR3 is TGCAGTGCTAGTGGCGTTAGCGGGAGGGTTGGCAATGAGCAGTTCTTC. This encodes CSASGVSGRVGNEQFF.

The chain's CDR3 is CASSLSSASTDTQYF. DNA for the CDR3: TGCGCCAGCAGCCTTAGTAGCGCTAGCACAGATACGCAGTATTTT. The rearrangement uses TRBV4-3 and TRBJ2-3, with D possibly being TRBD2 (5 bases). CDR1 is LGHNA, CDR2 YSLEER, per germline. The CDR3 is made up of 15 amino acids. V lost 4 bases and J 0 bases, leaving 11 bases between the germline ends.

The chain carries TRBV18 and TRBJ2-1; maybe TRBD2 (6 bases). The CDR3 extends over 16 amino acids. Trimming took off 3 bases at V and 0 bases at J, with 12 bases between the two ends. The germline CDR1 and CDR2 sequences are KGHSH and LQKENI. The CDR3 spells CASSPFPGSSYNEQFF. The CDR3, as DNA: TGTGCCAGCTCACCGTTCCCCGGGAGCTCCTACAATGAGCAGTTCTTC.

This clone has only one observation. The rearrangement joins TRBV7-3 to TRBJ2-1, with a weak D call TRBD2 (6 bases). The CDR3 spans 13 residues. Trimming took 5 bases from V and 13 from J, leaving 18 bases between them. In germline, CDR1 is SGHTA, CDR2 FQGTGA. The CDR3 region is CASSPGTSGAQFF. The CDR3 bases are TGTGCCAGCAGCCCTGGGACTTCCGGGGCCCAGTTCTTC.

The chain joins TRBV6-5 to TRBJ1-6; a possible D gene is TRBD1 (5 bases). Between the trimmed V and J ends, which lost 10 bases and 6 bases, there was a span of 19 bases. Germline V gene lookup returns CDR1 MNHEY and CDR2 SVGAGI. The CDR3 is 15 amino acids. CDR3 region: CATRPPPGGNSPLHF. In DNA, the CDR3 is TGTGCCACCCGGCCCCCCCCCGGGGGTAATTCACCCCTCCACTTT.

With regard to this clone: Other DNA sequences in this sample translate to the same CDR3. This chain uses TRBV2 with TRBJ2-7; perhaps TRBD2 as D (5 bases). CDR1 is SNHLY and CDR2 is FYNNEI in the germline V gene. V was shortened by 6 bases and J by 3 bases, with 9 bases between the two germline ends. This CDR3 is built from 12 residues. CDR3 residues: CASRDRDYEQYF. The CDR3 nucleotides read TGTGCCAGCAGAGATCGGGACTACGAGCAGTACTTC.

The chain employs TRBV5-1 and TRBJ2-2; tentative D call: TRBD1 (5 bases). Deletions cut 0 bases from V and 3 bases from J, with 6 bases between. Germline assignment: CDR1 SGHRS and CDR2 YFSETQ. This CDR3 spans 14 amino acids. DNA for the CDR3: TGCGCCAGCAGCTTGGGACAGTACACCGGGGAGCTGTTTTTT. Its translation is CASSLGQYTGELFF.

The chain carries TRBV30 and TRBJ2-1, with 9 bases aligning to TRBD1. The junction had 9 bases not matched to a gene; V was cut back by 7 bases and J by 5 bases. Germline V gives CDR1 GTSNPN, CDR2 SVGIG (reference sequence). This CDR3 has 14 amino acids. The CDR3 nucleotides read TGTGCCTCCGGACCGGGACAGGGTAACAATGAGCAGTTCTTC. Translating it yields CASGPGQGNNEQFF.

This chain joins TRBV6-5 and TRBJ2-1; D not certain. There are 12 residues in the CDR3. The V end lost 6 bases, the J end lost 9 bases, and 12 bases lay between the germline ends. The V gene's germline CDR1 is MNHEY and CDR2 SVGAGI. This CDR3 reads CASRVETGEQFF. Here the CDR3 DNA reads TGTGCCAGCAGAGTCGAGACGGGTGAGCAGTTCTTC.

This clone is a singleton in its sample. This sequence joins TRBV4-2 and TRBJ1-2; 7 bases map to TRBD1. Losses at the gene ends were 0 bases for V and 4 bases for J; bases not matched to a gene: 5. CDR1 and CDR2 (germline): LGHNA, YNFKEQ. This CDR3 contains 15 residues. CDR3 amino acids: CASSQEDRAFYGYTF. As DNA, the CDR3 is TGTGCCAGCAGCCAAGAAGACAGGGCCTTCTATGGCTACACCTTC.

The chain links TRBV10-2 to TRBJ2-7, with a weak D call TRBD1 (6 bases). The CDR3 consists of 11 residues. V was trimmed by 6 bases and J by 9 bases, leaving 12 bases between them. Germline CDR1 reads WSHSY; CDR2 reads SAAADI. CDR3 coding DNA: TGCGCCAGCAGCCGGGACATCAGGCAGTACTTC. Protein product: CASSRDIRQYF.

The chain couples TRBV7-2 to TRBJ1-3, with unresolved D. The CDR3 is 14 amino acids. Germline CDR1 reads SGHTA; CDR2 reads FQGNSA. With 9 bases removed from V and 4 bases from J, the gap between germline ends came to 16 bases. CDR3 in DNA: TGTGCCAGTTCCCCCTACGGTCTGGGAAACACCATATATTTT. Protein sequence: CASSPYGLGNTIYF.

The CDR3 spells CASSWGTGVRMNTEAFF. CDR3 DNA sequence: TGCGCCAGCTCTTGGGGGACAGGGGTTCGCATGAACACTGAAGCTTTCTTT. J is TRBJ1-1 and V is TRBV4-3, with 10 bases fitting TRBD1. This CDR3 comprises 17 residues. The germline CDR1 and CDR2 sequences are LGHNA and YSLEER. V shed 8 bases, J shed 0 bases, and the junction held 12 bases outside the gene matches.

The J gene is TRBJ2-2, the V gene TRBV19; TRBD1 matches 11 bases. CDR3 size: 15 residues. After removal of 7 bases from V and 4 bases from J, the junction contained 5 bases not matched to a gene. Germline loops: CDR1 LNHDA, CDR2 SQIVND (reference sequence). The CDR3 DNA sequence: TGTGCCAGTAAATTGGGGACAGGGGGCACCGGGGAGCTGTTTTTT. Its protein product is CASKLGTGGTGELFF.

This clone showed up just once. The chain joins TRBV28 to TRBJ2-7; weak D call: TRBD1 (5 bases). The ends were cut back, 3 bases at V and 4 bases at J, with 7 bases in the middle. CDR3 length: 12 residues. CDR1 is MDHEN, CDR2 SYDVKM, per germline. The chain's CDR3 is CASSFSGYEQYF. CDR3 in DNA: TGTGCCAGCAGTTTTTCAGGGTACGAGCAGTACTTC.